One and the same sample provided the 27 T cell receptor beta chains below, sequenced in a study of blood T cell repertoires in COVID-19. TCRdb keeps only in-frame clones here, not all; method: immunoSEQ multiplex PCR. This table has 200,000 to 300,000 clones, about 87% appearing once. The sequencing sample was made of peripheral blood. The source of these receptors is a woman aged 55-70 years with COVID-19, enrolled during active disease.

This rearrangement joins TRBV27 to TRBJ2-3, with a possible D match to TRBD1 (6 bases). The CDR3 consists of 16 residues. Germline V gene data show CDR1 as MNHEY and CDR2 as SMNVEV (reference sequence). V was shortened by 5 bases and J by 5 bases, with 20 bases between the two germline ends. In nucleotides, the CDR3 is TGTGCCAGCAGTCCCTGGACAGCCACTTACGGAGATACGCAGTATTTT. Protein product: CASSPWTATYGDTQYF.

The count of this clone is one. V gene TRBV27 combines with J gene TRBJ2-3, with D perhaps TRBD2 (6 bases). The CDR3 totals 16 residues. Germline V CDR1 and CDR2: MNHEY, SMNVEV (reference sequence). Trimming left V 0 bases short and J 6 bases short, with 16 bases between. The CDR3 DNA is TGTGCCAGCAGTTTATCTCCTGGGGGGACCACGGATACGCAGTATTTT. This encodes CASSLSPGGTTDTQYF.

In its sample, this clone was seen once. V and J are TRBV2 and TRBJ1-5, with D possibly being TRBD1 (5 bases). CDR1 and CDR2 (germline): SNHLY, FYNNEI. The CDR3 runs to 15 residues. The V gene lost 5 bases and the J gene lost 1 base, with 12 bases spanning the gap. This chain's CDR3 is CASSLVGGSNQPQHF. The DNA for the CDR3 is TGTGCCAGCAGTCTAGTTGGGGGGAGCAATCAGCCCCAGCATTTT. The full variable domain, with the rest looked up from reference TRBV2 and TRBJ1-5, is EPEVTQTPSHQVTQMGQEVILRCVPISNHLYFYWYRQILGQKVEFLVSFYNNEISEKSEIFDDQFSVERPDGSNFTLKIRSTKLEDSAMYFCASSLVGGSNQPQHFGDGTRLSIL.

This chain uses TRBV5-1 with TRBJ1-1; 7 bases align to TRBD1. Germline loops: CDR1 SGHRS, CDR2 YFSETQ. The CDR3 covers 13 residues. Trimming cost V 0 bases and J 10 bases; bases outside gene matches: 6. The CDR3 sequence is CASSLDGTELAFF. The CDR3 DNA reads TGCGCCAGCAGCTTGGATGGGACAGAGTTAGCTTTCTTT.

The V call is TRBV7-9, the J call TRBJ2-3, with D possibly TRBD2 on 5 matching bases. The germline V and J ends were trimmed by 3 bases and 2 bases, with 18 bases remaining between them. The CDR3 covers 17 residues. Germline V gives CDR1 SEHNR, CDR2 FQNEAQ (reference sequence). The CDR3 protein is CASSFPRGAIPTDTQYF. CDR3 DNA sequence: TGTGCCAGCAGCTTCCCACGGGGAGCGATCCCCACAGATACGCAGTATTTT.

This sequence joins TRBV28 and TRBJ2-7, with 9 bases that match TRBD1. This CDR3 comprises 16 residues. Germline V lookup: CDR1 MDHEN, CDR2 SYDVKM. Trimming took 4 bases from V and 5 from J; bases not matched to a gene: 12. Here the CDR3 reads CASSSSGTGWVNEQYF. CDR3 coding DNA: TGTGCCAGCAGTTCCTCCGGGACAGGGTGGGTAAACGAGCAGTACTTC.

This chain connects TRBV28 to TRBJ2-5; 8 nucleotides agree with TRBD1. Trimming at V came to 7 bases and at J to 3 bases, leaving 7 bases not matched to a gene. CDR3 length: 14 amino acids. Germline V gene lookup returns CDR1 MDHEN and CDR2 SYDVKM. The CDR3 nucleotides read TGTGCCAGCAACGATGCAGGGGGCGAAGAGACCCAGTACTTC. Encoded protein: CASNDAGGEETQYF. The full variable domain, with the rest looked up from reference TRBV28 and TRBJ2-5, is DVKVTQSSRYLVKRTGEKVFLECVQDMDHENMFWYRQDPGLGLRLIYFSYDVKMKEKGDIPEGYSVSREKKERFSLILESASTNQTSMYLCASNDAGGEETQYFGPGTRLLVL.

The J gene is TRBJ1-2, the V gene TRBV5-4; D call uncertain. With 0 bases removed from V and 8 bases from J, the gap between germline ends came to 20 bases. The CDR3 has 16 residues. Per the germline V gene, CDR1 is SGHNT and CDR2 is YYREEE (reference sequence). The CDR3 spells CASSLESGDSVSGYTF. The CDR3 DNA reads TGTGCCAGCAGCTTGGAGTCAGGAGATAGCGTTTCGGGCTACACCTTC.

The chain has TRBV5-4 and TRBJ2-7; 9 bases align to TRBD1. Germline CDR1 and CDR2: SGHNT and YYREEE (reference sequence). The CDR3 loop spans 16 amino acids. The V gene end was trimmed by 4 bases and the J gene end by 1 base; junction bases not matched to a gene: 9. CDR3 coding DNA: TGTGCCAGCAGCGGGTTCGGACAGGGGAGTTCCTACGAGCAGTACTTC. This gives the protein CASSGFGQGSSYEQYF.

The V call is TRBV5-4, the J call TRBJ1-1; possible D gene TRBD1, 5 bases. V lost 3 bases, J lost 1 base, and 16 bases lay in between. This CDR3 has 16 residues. Germline V gene sequence: CDR1 SGHNT, CDR2 YYREEE (reference sequence). CDR3 amino acids: CASSSVGGGRNTEAFF. Here the CDR3 DNA reads TGTGCCAGCAGCTCCGTCGGGGGGGGGAGGAACACTGAAGCTTTCTTT.

This chain joins TRBV30 and TRBJ1-6, with TRBD1 as a possible D gene (6 bases). V dropped 1 base and J dropped 7 bases, with 8 bases sitting between them. The CDR3 is 13 amino acids. The V gene's germline CDR1 is GTSNPN and CDR2 SVGIG (reference sequence). The CDR3 coding sequence is TGTGCCTGGAGTGCCCAGGGGAATTCACCCCTCCACTTT. This encodes CAWSAQGNSPLHF.

V usage is TRBV24-1 and J usage is TRBJ1-5; possibly TRBD1 for D (5 bases). The CDR3 totals 17 residues. The V gene's germline CDR1 is KGHDR and CDR2 SFDVKD. Trimming cost V 5 bases and J 1 base, with 17 bases left between them. The CDR3 spells CATSARQGLASNQPQHF. DNA for the CDR3: TGTGCCACCAGTGCCCGGCAGGGACTTGCAAGCAATCAGCCCCAGCATTTT.

This clone came up once. The rearrangement uses TRBV7-9 and TRBJ1-1; 9 bases agree with TRBD1. With V trimmed by 5 bases and J by 6 bases, 10 bases remained unmatched. Germline-derived CDR1 and CDR2 are SEHNR and FQNEAQ (reference sequence). CDR3 length: 15 residues. DNA of the CDR3: TGTGCCAGCAGCCCCCGGGACAGGGACACCCCTGAAGCTTTCTTT. It encodes CASSPRDRDTPEAFF.

The V call is TRBV27, the J call TRBJ2-7, with 8 bases that match TRBD1. There are 16 residues in the CDR3. Looked up from germline, CDR1 is MNHEY and CDR2 is SMNVEV (reference sequence). The trim removed 0 bases at V and 5 bases at J, leaving 9 bases unmatched. The CDR3 DNA follows: TGTGCCAGCAGTTTATCCAGGGGGCGGTTTTTCCACGAGCAGTACTTC. Translated, it gives CASSLSRGRFFHEQYF.

V and J are TRBV2 and TRBJ2-7; D is possibly TRBD2 (7 bases). The germline gives CDR1 SNHLY, CDR2 FYNNEI. The CDR3 has 15 amino acids. Deletions cut 5 bases from V and 4 bases from J, with 18 bases between. CDR3 protein: CASSPRSGEGYEQYF. The DNA for the CDR3 is TGTGCCAGCAGTCCAAGATCAGGGGAGGGATACGAGCAGTACTTC.

The V gene is TRBV5-4, the J gene TRBJ1-3; D may be TRBD1 (6 bases). Deletions cut 3 bases from V and 0 bases from J, with 10 bases between. Germline CDR1 reads SGHNT; CDR2 reads YYREEE (reference sequence). The CDR3 has 15 residues. The chain's CDR3 is CASSSKGGSGNTIYF. For the CDR3, the DNA is TGTGCCAGCAGCTCGAAAGGGGGCTCTGGAAACACCATATATTTT.

The chain is built from TRBV30 and TRBJ1-5; the match to TRBD1 covers 8 bases. Looked up from germline, CDR1 is GTSNPN and CDR2 is SVGIG (reference sequence). Trimming cost V 2 bases and J 4 bases; bases outside gene matches: 4. CDR3 size: 14 residues. CDR3 protein: CAWSITGGNQPQHF. The CDR3 coding sequence is TGTGCCTGGAGTATAACAGGGGGGAATCAGCCCCAGCATTTT.

The chain is built from TRBV28 and TRBJ2-5; D is unclear. V lost 2 bases to trimming and J lost 5 bases, with 12 bases between them. The CDR3 length is 14 residues. Per the germline V gene, CDR1 is MDHEN and CDR2 is SYDVKM. CDR3 in DNA: TGTGCCAGCAGTTTAGTTCAGACGGAGGAGACCCAGTACTTC. This gives the protein CASSLVQTEETQYF.

The chain couples TRBV28 to TRBJ1-5; TRBD1 matches 7 bases. Germline trimming cut 6 bases from V and 6 bases from J; bases unmatched to any gene: 5. The CDR3 loop spans 13 amino acids. CDR1 is MDHEN, CDR2 SYDVKM, per germline. The CDR3 nucleotides read TGTGCCAGCAGACCCGACAGGGTTCAGCCCCAGCATTTT. Translation: CASRPDRVQPQHF.

The chain recombines TRBV3-1 (or the pseudogene TRBV3-2) with TRBJ1-3; possibly TRBD1 for D (6 bases). CDR3 size: 15 residues. Germline CDR1 reads LGHDT; CDR2 reads YNNKEL (reference sequence). With 4 bases removed from V and 2 bases from J, the gap between germline ends came to 12 bases. CDR3 region: CASSLIQGAGNTIYF. CDR3 in DNA: TGTGCCAGCAGCCTTATACAGGGCGCTGGAAACACCATATATTTT.

This clone was detected only a few times. V is TRBV29-1 and J is TRBJ1-5; D ambiguous. The CDR3 has 17 amino acids. Germline loops: CDR1 SQVTM, CDR2 ANQGSEA. Between the trimmed V and J ends, which lost 3 bases and 3 bases, there was a span of 21 bases. In DNA, the CDR3 is TGCAGCGTTGATGGGAGGGTCTTCGACTACCTCAATCAGCCCCAGCATTTT. Encoded protein: CSVDGRVFDYLNQPQHF.

V is TRBV7-7 and J is TRBJ2-1; D perhaps matches TRBD1 (5 bases). Germline V lookup: CDR1 SSHAT, CDR2 FNYEAQ (reference sequence). The CDR3 covers 15 residues. V was clipped by 1 base and J by 6 bases, with 13 bases between them. The CDR3 coding sequence is TGTGCCAGCAGCTTAGACGCAGGGTTGCGCAATGAGCAGTTCTTC. It yields the protein CASSLDAGLRNEQFF.

This chain connects TRBV6-5 to TRBJ1-5; tentatively, D is TRBD1 (5 bases). The germline V gene has CDR1 MNHEY and CDR2 SVGAGI. Deletions cut 6 bases from V and 4 bases from J, with 13 bases between. This CDR3 contains 14 residues. The CDR3 here is CASSWGEGNQPQHF. CDR3 coding DNA: TGTGCCAGCAGCTGGGGGGAGGGAAATCAGCCCCAGCATTTT.

The chain carries TRBV27 and TRBJ1-5; TRBD1 matches 11 bases. Germline V gene sequence: CDR1 MNHEY, CDR2 SMNVEV (reference sequence). V was clipped by 3 bases and J by 5 bases; unmatched bases: 3. CDR3 length equals 15 residues. CDR3 region: CASSLDRGRDQPQHF. In DNA, the CDR3 is TGTGCCAGCAGTTTGGACAGGGGGCGCGATCAGCCCCAGCATTTT.

The chain uses TRBV6-6 and TRBJ1-5; 11 nucleotides match TRBD1. The germline gives CDR1 MNHNY, CDR2 SVGAGI (reference sequence). J was trimmed by 1 base and V by 6 bases; bases with no gene match: 5. This CDR3 has 16 amino acids. CDR3 nucleotide sequence: TGTGCCAGCAGCCACGGGACAGGGGGGAGCAATCAGCCCCAGCATTTT. It yields the protein CASSHGTGGSNQPQHF.

The rearrangement uses TRBV7-8 and TRBJ2-4; 7 bases align to TRBD1. The CDR3 is 19 residues long. Germline V gives CDR1 SGHVS, CDR2 FQNEAQ. The V segment lost 2 bases and the J segment 0 bases; nucleotides outside the gene matches: 13. The DNA for the CDR3 is TGTGCCAGCAGCTTACGCACCGGGACAGCTATGTTAGCCAAAAACATTCAGTACTTC. It codes for CASSLRTGTAMLAKNIQYF.

The rearrangement uses TRBV6-6 and TRBJ2-7; D is unclear. The CDR3 spans 13 residues. The V end lost 6 bases, the J end lost 2 bases, and 11 bases lay between the germline ends. Germline V gene lookup returns CDR1 MNHNY and CDR2 SVGAGI (reference sequence). The CDR3 nucleotides read TGTGCCAGCAGCCCACCCGGTACCTACGAGCAGTACTTC. This gives the protein CASSPPGTYEQYF.